This is a list of T cell receptor beta chains from one sample in a study of neurological immune-mediated disorders. Using its own MiXCR run on the 5' RACE reads, TCRdb lists one record per CDR3 protein. The repertoire consists of about 90,000 distinct CDR3 sequences, with approximately 13% occurring once and the leading ten covering under 6%. The sample comprised PBMCs. The receptors were gathered from a female donor with HTLV-1-associated myelopathy (HAM/TSP). The CDR3 runs from the conserved cysteine through the conserved F or W. Fields, in order: clone size, J gene, CDR3 length, V gene, D gene, CDR3 DNA, CDR3 protein. D genes are given only for firm matches. Only some rows state a clone size, as once, few, many or a class for expanded clones.

>many|TRBJ1-3|12|TRBV20-1|-
TGCAGTGCTAGAGATCTCGCAAACACCATATATTTT
CSARDLANTIYF
>many|TRBJ2-7|14|TRBV28|-
TGTGCCAGCAGTTCCGGGACATCGGTTTCCGAGCAGTACTTC
CASSSGTSVSEQYF
>many|TRBJ2-7|15|TRBV11-2|-
TGTGCCAGCAGCCTGGGGCGCCGGGGGACCTACGAGCAGTACTTC
CASSLGRRGTYEQYF
>many|TRBJ2-2|14|TRBV5-1|-
TGCGCCAGCAGCCCCGAAGGGGCGACCGGGGAGCTGTTTTTT
CASSPEGATGELFF
>many|TRBJ2-5|12|TRBV28|-
TGTGCCAGCAGTTTATTGTCAGAGACCCAGTACTTC
CASSLLSETQYF
>many|TRBJ2-7|17|TRBV4-1|-
TGCGCCAGCAGCCAAGGGATGATTTCAGGGTCCCCCTACGAGCAGTACTTC
CASSQGMISGSPYEQYF
>-|TRBJ2-2|13|TRBV28|-
TGTGCCAGCAGTTTATGGGGACCCGGGGAGCTGTTTTTT
CASSLWGPGELFF
>few|TRBJ2-3|16|TRBV12-3/TRBV12-4|-
TGTGCCAGCAGCGCTGGCGGAAGGGCATACGCAGATACGCAGTATTTT
CASSAGGRAYADTQYF
>many|TRBJ1-3|16|TRBV5-1|TRBD1
TGCGCCAGCAGCACGGGACAGGCGCACTCTGGAAACACCATATATTTT
CASSTGQAHSGNTIYF
>many|TRBJ2-7|14|TRBV6-5|TRBD1
TGTGCCAGCAGTTATGGTCAGGGGGCCTACGAGCAGTACTTC
CASSYGQGAYEQYF
>many|TRBJ1-5|13|TRBV10-3|TRBD1
TGTGCCACCGGACAGGGTTTCGACCAGCCCCAGCATTTT
CATGQGFDQPQHF
>-|TRBJ2-7|12|TRBV6-5|-
TGTGCCAGCAGACACTACAGCGACGAGCAGTACTTC
CASRHYSDEQYF
>many|TRBJ2-2|16|TRBV6-5|TRBD2
TGTGCCAGCAGTCGTAGCGGGGTCGCCCACACCGGGGAGCTGTTTTTT
CASSRSGVAHTGELFF
>many|TRBJ2-7|12|TRBV29-1|-
TGCAGCGTTGGGGACACCACCTACGAGCAGTACTTC
CSVGDTTYEQYF
>many|TRBJ2-1|11|TRBV5-1|-
TGCGCCAGCAGCCTAACGAATGAGCAGTTCTTC
CASSLTNEQFF
>many|TRBJ2-1|15|TRBV11-2|TRBD1
TGTGCCAGCAGCCGAGGGACAGGGATTAACAATGAGCAGTTCTTC
CASSRGTGINNEQFF
>many|TRBJ2-7|17|TRBV27|TRBD2
TGTGCCAGCAGTTTAAGACTAGCGGGGGGGAGATCCTACGAGCAGTACTTC
CASSLRLAGGRSYEQYF
>many|TRBJ1-1|14|TRBV4-1|-
TGCGCCAGCAGCCAAGTTCGACAGAATGATGAAGCTTTCTTT
CASSQVRQNDEAFF
>-|TRBJ2-5|13|TRBV10-2|-
TGCGCCAGCAGTGGTCAGGGGAAAGAGACCCAGTACTTC
CASSGQGKETQYF
>-|TRBJ2-3|14|TRBV28|-
TGTGCCAGCAGTACCCCGGGTTGGTCAGATACGCAGTATTTT
CASSTPGWSDTQYF
>-|TRBJ2-1|16|TRBV9|TRBD1
TGTGCCAGCTGCGTCGAGGGACAGGGGATAGGTGATGAGCAGTTCTTC
CASCVEGQGIGDEQFF
>many|TRBJ2-1|15|TRBV4-1|TRBD2
TGCGCCAGCAGCCGCCCGCCTAGCGGGGTATATGAGCAGTTCTTC
CASSRPPSGVYEQFF